This TCR beta chain is drawn from a study of breast tumors, draining lymph nodes, adjacent tissues. Germline loops: CDR1 LNHNV, CDR2 YYDKDF (reference sequence). This CDR3 region has 15 residues. Trimming took 1 base from V and 5 from J; bases not matched to a gene: 7. TCRdb analysed the multiplex PCR reads with MiXCR anew, one entry per CDR3 protein. The sample includes roughly 110,000 distinct CDR3 sequences, around 30% seen only once; the top ten take around 5.9%. Axillary draining lymph nodes of breast cancer patients supplied the node samples. This clonotype has at least ten counts. Its cognate antigen is unknown. Study-level findings and limits: Findings are consistent with lymph node origin and intratumoral expansion of most tumor T cells. Tumor T cell lymph node origin was a supported hypothesis, not proven.

The rearrangement uses TRBV15 and TRBJ1-2; 7 positions agree with TRBD1. The clonotype was recovered from a female donor with breast cancer. Some clones in this sample may be carry-over from other donors' samples. Input material: axillary lymph node tissue. As DNA, the CDR3 is TGTGCCACCAGCAGAGCCCGGGACAGCGGTTATGGCTACACCTTC. Translated, it gives CATSRARDSGYGYTF. Supplemented by reference TRBV15 and TRBJ1-2, the full variable domain reads DAMVIQNPRYQVTQFGKPVTLSCSQTLNHNVMYWYQQKSSQAPKLLFHYYDKDFNNEADTPDNFQSRRPNTSFCFLDIRSPGLGDTAMYLCATSRARDSGYGYTFGSGTRLTVV.